This T cell receptor (beta chain) was recovered during a study of T cell changes during pregnancy in multiple sclerosis. Germline lookup yields CDR1 GTSNPN and CDR2 SVGIG (reference sequence). V lost 4 bases, J lost 2 bases, and 17 bases lay in between. The CDR3 has 15 residues. Method: immunoSEQ multiplex PCR; TCRdb's copy keeps in-frame clones and lacks some. The sample lists around 68,000 clones, about nine tenths occurring once. The material was peripheral blood, obtained in the third trimester of pregnancy. V is TRBV30 and J is TRBJ1-1; TRBD1 might be the D (5 bases). The sequence derives from a female donor in good health, enrolled as a control in a pregnancy study. CDR3 bases: TGTGCCTGGACCCCTGCGGGGCAGTTAAACACTGAAGCTTTCTTT. Protein: CAWTPAGQLNTEAFF.